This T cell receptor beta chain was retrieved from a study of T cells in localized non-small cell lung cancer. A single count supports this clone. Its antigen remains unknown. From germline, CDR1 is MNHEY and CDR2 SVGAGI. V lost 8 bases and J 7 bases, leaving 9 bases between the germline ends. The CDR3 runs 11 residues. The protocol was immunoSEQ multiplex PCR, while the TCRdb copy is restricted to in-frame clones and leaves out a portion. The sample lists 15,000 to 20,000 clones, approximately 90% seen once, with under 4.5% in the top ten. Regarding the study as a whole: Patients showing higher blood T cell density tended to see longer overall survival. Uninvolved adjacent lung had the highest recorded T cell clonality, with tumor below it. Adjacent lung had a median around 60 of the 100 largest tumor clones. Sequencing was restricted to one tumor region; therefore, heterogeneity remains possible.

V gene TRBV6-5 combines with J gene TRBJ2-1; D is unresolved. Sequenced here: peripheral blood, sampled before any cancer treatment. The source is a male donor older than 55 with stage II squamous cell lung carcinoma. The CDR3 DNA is TGTGCCAGCGTAAGGAATAATGAGCAGTTCTTC. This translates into CASVRNNEQFF.